The 10 T cell receptor beta chains given below trace back to one sample, sequenced in a study of T cell responses to AZD1222 COVID-19 vaccine. The protocol was immunoSEQ multiplex PCR, while the TCRdb copy is restricted to in-frame clones and leaves out a portion. Here the sample spans around 140,000 clones, under 95% being singletons. The material was peripheral blood, obtained 28 days after the second dose of the MenACWY control vaccine. These receptors all stem from an adult who received the MenACWY meningococcal vaccine as a control.

This clone was seen just once. The CDR3, as DNA: TGTGCCAGCAGCCTCCCCCACCTCTACGAGCAGTACTTC. Translated: CASSLPHLYEQYF. V usage is TRBV28 and J usage is TRBJ2-7, with D unclear. Looked up from germline, CDR1 is MDHEN and CDR2 is SYDVKM. The CDR3 loop spans 13 amino acids. Trimming took off 6 bases at V and 3 bases at J, with 12 bases between the two ends.

The rearrangement links TRBV5-1 to TRBJ1-3; D is perhaps TRBD1 (5 bases). V was shortened by 3 bases and J by 2 bases, with 9 bases between the two germline ends. Germline values: CDR1 SGHRS, CDR2 YFSETQ. The CDR3 covers 14 residues. The CDR3 sequence is CASSSGITGNTIYF. In DNA, the CDR3 is TGCGCCAGCAGCTCAGGGATAACTGGAAACACCATATATTTT.

The chain has TRBV5-1 and TRBJ1-2, with 11 bases identical to TRBD1. Germline-derived CDR1 and CDR2 are SGHRS and YFSETQ. The CDR3 spans 14 residues. Germline trimming cut 3 bases from V and 8 bases from J; bases unmatched to any gene: 6. CDR3 amino acids: CASSSGQGAGGYTF. The CDR3 DNA follows: TGCGCCAGCAGCTCCGGACAGGGGGCTGGGGGCTACACCTTC. Full variable domain (missing parts from reference TRBV5-1 and TRBJ1-2): KAGVTQTPRYLIKTRGQQVTLSCSPISGHRSVSWYQQTPGQGLQFLFEYFSETQRNKGNFPGRFSGRQFSNSRSEMNVSTLELGDSALYLCASSSGQGAGGYTFGSGTRLTVV.

This chain joins TRBV7-2 and TRBJ2-5; TRBD2 agrees at 8 bases. The germline V gene encodes CDR1 SGHTA and CDR2 FQGNSA. This CDR3 spans 19 amino acids. Unmatched junction bases numbered 13, after V lost 0 bases and J lost 1 base. CDR3 amino acids: CASSLALGRIAGTQETQYF. The CDR3, as DNA: TGTGCCAGCAGCTTAGCGCTGGGTCGAATAGCGGGGACCCAAGAGACCCAGTACTTC.

The chain uses TRBV19 and TRBJ2-2, with 7 bases aligning to TRBD2. Trimming at V came to 7 bases and at J to 3 bases, leaving 8 bases not matched to a gene. This CDR3 contains 15 residues. Germline CDR1 is LNHDA and CDR2 is SQIVND (reference sequence). CDR3: CASKSGLADTGELFF. The CDR3 DNA reads TGTGCCAGTAAAAGCGGCCTAGCGGACACCGGGGAGCTGTTTTTT.

The CDR3 nucleotides read TGTGCCAGCAGCTTGGACGGGACGGCGCAAAACATTCAGTACTTC. It encodes CASSLDGTAQNIQYF. The chain carries TRBV5-4 and TRBJ2-4, with D perhaps given as TRBD1 or TRBD2 (5 bases each). V was pared by 0 bases and J by 5 bases, with 12 bases between. The CDR3 covers 15 residues. Germline CDR1 is SGHNT and CDR2 is YYREEE (reference sequence).

The rearrangement uses TRBV30 and TRBJ1-4; unclear D gene. CDR1 and CDR2 from the germline V gene are GTSNPN and SVGIG (reference sequence). With 1 base removed from V and 7 bases from J, the gap between germline ends came to 16 bases. The CDR3 extends over 15 amino acids. The CDR3 is CAWSDPGSFGEKLFF. CDR3 DNA sequence: TGTGCCTGGAGTGATCCCGGGAGCTTTGGTGAAAAACTGTTTTTT.

The chain joins TRBV13 to TRBJ2-7; TRBD2 agrees at 7 bases. Losses at the gene ends were 1 base for V and 6 bases for J; bases not matched to a gene: 12. CDR1 PRHDT and CDR2 FYEKMQ come from the germline V gene (reference sequence). This CDR3 is built from 16 residues. In DNA form, the CDR3 reads TGTGCCAGCAGCTTAGAACAGCGGGAACCTAGTTCCGAGCAGTACTTC. It codes for CASSLEQREPSSEQYF.

The rearrangement joins TRBV7-2 to TRBJ2-5; TRBD2 matches at 9 bases. J was trimmed by 7 bases and V by 5 bases; bases with no gene match: 8. The germline V gene encodes CDR1 SGHTA and CDR2 FQGNSA. The CDR3 covers 14 residues. The CDR3 sequence: CASSKLAGPPTQYF. CDR3 bases: TGTGCCAGCAGCAAGCTAGCGGGGCCTCCGACCCAGTACTTC.

CDR3 residues: CASSFRGPSGNTIYF. CDR3 bases: TGTGCCAGCAGCTTTAGGGGGCCCTCTGGAAACACCATATATTTT. The gene calls are TRBV5-4 and TRBJ1-3; 7 nucleotides match TRBD1. The V segment lost 2 bases and the J segment 0 bases; nucleotides outside the gene matches: 2. The V gene's germline CDR1 is SGHNT and CDR2 YYREEE (reference sequence). There are 15 residues in the CDR3.